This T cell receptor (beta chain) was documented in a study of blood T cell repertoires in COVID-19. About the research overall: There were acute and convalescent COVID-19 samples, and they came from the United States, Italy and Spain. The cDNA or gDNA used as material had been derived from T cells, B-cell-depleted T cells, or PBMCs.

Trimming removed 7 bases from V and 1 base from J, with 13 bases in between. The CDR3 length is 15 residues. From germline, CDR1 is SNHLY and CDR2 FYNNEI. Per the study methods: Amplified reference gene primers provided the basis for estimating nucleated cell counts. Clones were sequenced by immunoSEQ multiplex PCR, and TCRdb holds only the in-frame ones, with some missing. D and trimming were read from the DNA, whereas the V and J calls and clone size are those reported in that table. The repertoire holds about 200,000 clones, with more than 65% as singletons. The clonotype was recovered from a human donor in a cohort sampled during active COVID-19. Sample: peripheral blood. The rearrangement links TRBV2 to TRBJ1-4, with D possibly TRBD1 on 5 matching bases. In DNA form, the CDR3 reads TGTGCCAGCAACGGCAGGGTGGGAACTAATGAAAAACTGTTTTTT. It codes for CASNGRVGTNEKLFF. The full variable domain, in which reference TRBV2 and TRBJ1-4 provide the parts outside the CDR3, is EPEVTQTPSHQVTQMGQEVILRCVPISNHLYFYWYRQILGQKVEFLVSFYNNEISEKSEIFDDQFSVERPDGSNFTLKIRSTKLEDSAMYFCASNGRVGTNEKLFFGSGTQLSVL.